This TCR beta chain comes out of a study of Graves' ophthalmopathy and Graves' hyperthyroidism. Amplifying from RNA transcripts, the study obtained TCR beta CDR3 regions. RT-PCR in the first round used HTBI primers; a second-round multiplex PCR followed. TCRdb re-called the multiplex PCR reads through MiXCR, storing one row per CDR3 protein. Among about 480,000 distinct CDR3 sequences listed, over 13% were seen once. Trimming pared 0 bases from V and 0 bases from J, leaving 11 bases between. This CDR3 spans 16 amino acids. The V gene's germline CDR1 is MNHNS and CDR2 SASEGT. This clonotype was observed many times.

The receptor's source is a woman in her twenties or thirties with Graves' ophthalmopathy. The rearrangement links TRBV6-1 to TRBJ1-1; D is uncertain. The sequenced sample was blood. CDR3 nucleotides: TGTGCCAGCAGTGAAGCATGGGAGGGTCTGAACACTGAAGCTTTCTTT. Encoded protein: CASSEAWEGLNTEAFF.